The rows below give T cell receptor beta chains drawn from one sample of a study of post-analysis software for immune sequencing data. TCRdb called the PCR reads again in MiXCR, with one record for every CDR3 protein. This table holds 700,000 to 900,000 distinct CDR3 sequences, about 43% found once. The sequencing sample was made of blood. These receptors all come from a girl aged 10-17 years with multiple sclerosis. The CDR3 runs from the conserved cysteine through the conserved F or W. D genes are given only for firm matches. The size entry is marked missing in some rows and otherwise reads once, few, many or a size class.

clone_size	v_call	d_call	cdr3_length	j_call	cdr3_aa	cdr3_nt
NA	TRBV6-6	NA	14	TRBJ1-1	CASSPRGGNTEAFF	TGTGCCAGCAGTCCCCGGGGGGGGAACACTGAAGCTTTCTTT
NA	TRBV7-8	TRBD1	15	TRBJ2-3	CASSQTGGVGDTQYF	TGTGCCAGCAGCCAAACAGGGGGCGTGGGAGATACGCAGTATTTT
few	TRBV20-1	NA	17	TRBJ2-1	CSARDWTGGRSYNEQFF	TGCAGTGCTAGAGATTGGACCGGCGGGCGCTCCTACAATGAGCAGTTCTTC
NA	TRBV4-1	NA	15	TRBJ2-3	CASSQDEMGTDTQYF	TGCGCCAGCAGCCAAGATGAGATGGGGACAGATACGCAGTATTTT
few	TRBV4-1	TRBD1	18	TRBJ2-1	CASSQTSTGQVSYNEQFF	TGCGCCAGCAGCCAGACCAGTACGGGACAGGTCTCCTACAATGAGCAGTTCTTC
NA	TRBV6-2/TRBV6-3	NA	16	TRBJ2-3	CASSSRTGVRTDTQYF	TGTGCCAGCAGTTCCCGAACGGGGGTCCGCACAGATACGCAGTATTTT
NA	TRBV19	TRBD2	16	TRBJ2-1	CASSSPGLAVNNEQFF	TGTGCCAGTAGTAGCCCCGGACTAGCGGTTAACAATGAGCAGTTCTTC
NA	TRBV29-1	NA	14	TRBJ2-7	CSVRGVSMQGEQYF	TGCAGCGTCCGCGGGGTCAGCATGCAAGGCGAGCAGTACTTC
NA	TRBV20-1	NA	9	TRBJ2-7	CSAGNEQYF	TGCAGTGCTGGTAACGAGCAGTACTTC
once	TRBV29-1	TRBD1	15	TRBJ1-1	CSVRLGTGMNTEAFF	TGCAGCGTTAGGCTCGGGACAGGGATGAACACTGAAGCTTTCTTT
NA	TRBV6-5	NA	14	TRBJ1-2	CASRGKDGNYGYTF	TGTGCCAGCAGGGGAAAGGACGGAAACTATGGCTACACCTTC
once	TRBV9	TRBD2	15	TRBJ2-3	CASSVSGRGYDTQYF	TGTGCCAGCAGCGTCAGCGGGAGAGGTTACGATACGCAGTATTTT
few	TRBV25-1	NA	14	TRBJ2-5	CASSEWSLKETQYF	TGTGCCAGCAGTGAATGGTCACTTAAAGAGACCCAGTACTTC
NA	TRBV20-1	TRBD2	11	TRBJ2-1	CSSSGHNEQFF	TGCAGTTCTAGCGGCCACAATGAGCAGTTCTTC
few	TRBV9	NA	14	TRBJ2-7	CASSVGVFSYEQYF	TGTGCCAGCAGCGTAGGGGTCTTCTCCTACGAGCAGTACTTC
NA	TRBV10-3	NA	15	TRBJ2-6	CAISESWGRANVLTF	TGTGCCATCAGTGAGTCGTGGGGTAGGGCCAACGTCCTGACTTTC
NA	TRBV11-2	TRBD1	14	TRBJ2-3	CASSLSTGADTQYF	TGTGCCAGCAGCTTATCTACAGGGGCGGATACGCAGTATTTT
few	TRBV4-3	NA	15	TRBJ2-7	CASSQEARDSYEQYF	TGCGCCAGCAGCCAAGAGGCGAGGGACTCCTACGAGCAGTACTTC
once	TRBV2	NA	15	TRBJ1-5	CASSEGGSGNQPQHF	TGTGCCAGCAGTGAAGGAGGGTCTGGCAATCAGCCCCAGCATTTT
few	TRBV29-1	NA	12	TRBJ2-7	CSITAGAYEQYF	TGCAGCATCACAGCCGGGGCCTACGAGCAGTACTTC
NA	TRBV20-1	NA	19	TRBJ2-7	CSASQAQKAGPMGSYEQYF	TGCAGTGCCAGCCAGGCCCAAAAAGCCGGACCAATGGGTAGCTACGAGCAGTACTTC
many	TRBV12-3/TRBV12-4	NA	11	TRBJ2-3	CASSLRDTQYF	TGTGCCAGCAGCTTGAGGGATACGCAGTATTTT
NA	TRBV27	NA	15	TRBJ1-1	CASSLSRDLNTEAFF	TGTGCCAGCAGTTTATCGCGGGACCTGAACACTGAAGCTTTCTTT
NA	TRBV5-1	TRBD1	15	TRBJ2-3	CASSLPDRVGDTQYF	TGCGCCAGCAGCTTGCCCGACAGGGTGGGAGATACGCAGTATTTT
once	TRBV20-1	NA	13	TRBJ1-1	CSARTGIGTEAFF	TGCAGTGCTCGAACAGGGATAGGGACCGAAGCTTTCTTT
NA	TRBV6-1	NA	15	TRBJ1-2	CASSEGATGLNGYTF	TGTGCCAGCAGTGAGGGGGCCACAGGGCTTAACGGCTACACCTTC
NA	TRBV15	TRBD2	14	TRBJ2-7	CATRSGGSSYEQYF	TGTGCCACCAGAAGCGGGGGGAGCTCCTACGAGCAGTACTTC
NA	TRBV5-1	TRBD1	16	TRBJ1-2	CASSAGQGAHVYGYTF	TGCGCCAGCAGCGCGGGACAGGGGGCTCATGTCTATGGCTACACCTTC
NA	TRBV7-2	NA	13	TRBJ2-1	CASSMDLKDEQFF	TGTGCCAGCAGCATGGACCTAAAGGACGAGCAGTTCTTC
NA	TRBV25-1	NA	13	TRBJ1-2	CASLDRRGYGCTF	TGTGCCAGCTTGGACCGTCGTGGATATGGCTGCACCTTC
NA	TRBV20-1	NA	11	TRBJ2-1	CSATFYNEQFF	TGCAGTGCTACCTTCTACAATGAGCAGTTCTTC
NA	TRBV20-1	TRBD2	15	TRBJ2-1	CSARDQRGVYNEQFF	TGCAGTGCTAGAGATCAGCGGGGGGTATACAATGAGCAGTTCTTC
NA	TRBV10-3	NA	14	TRBJ2-7	CAISLNWDSYEQYF	TGTGCCATCTCCCTTAACTGGGACTCCTACGAGCAGTACTTC
NA	TRBV20-1	NA	15	TRBJ2-7	CSARDPEGGWYEQYF	TGCAGTGCTAGAGATCCGGAGGGAGGCTGGTACGAGCAGTACTTC
NA	TRBV27	TRBD1	16	TRBJ2-7	CASSLSAGGWGYEQYF	TGTGCCAGCAGTTTATCGGCAGGGGGATGGGGCTACGAGCAGTACTTC
few	TRBV6-1	TRBD1	15	TRBJ1-4	CASKDRARTNEKLFF	TGTGCCAGCAAGGACAGGGCGAGGACTAATGAAAAACTGTTTTTT
few	TRBV27	NA	13	TRBJ2-5	CASRTRAPETQYF	TGTGCCAGCAGAACCCGGGCCCCAGAGACCCAGTACTTC
NA	TRBV27	TRBD2	16	TRBJ2-7	CASSSRLAGTSYEQYF	TGTGCCAGCAGTTCCAGACTAGCGGGAACCTCCTACGAGCAGTACTTC
few	TRBV2	TRBD2	14	TRBJ2-7	CASNGRGAKYEQYF	TGTGCCAGCAACGGGCGGGGGGCAAAATACGAGCAGTACTTC
NA	TRBV10-3	TRBD2	16	TRBJ2-7	CAISERSSGSIDEQYF	TGTGCCATCAGTGAGAGGTCTAGCGGGAGTATCGACGAGCAGTACTTC
NA	TRBV20-1	NA	16	TRBJ2-7	CSARATDSVPSYEQYF	TGCAGTGCTAGAGCCACGGACAGCGTCCCTTCCTACGAGCAGTACTTC
few	TRBV10-3	NA	14	TRBJ1-1	CAISETSSGTEAFF	TGTGCCATCAGTGAGACATCATCCGGCACTGAAGCTTTCTTT
NA	TRBV19	NA	14	TRBJ2-1	CASSRGGSGNEQFF	TGTGCCAGTAGTCGGGGCGGCTCGGGGAATGAGCAGTTCTTC
NA	TRBV7-9	NA	16	TRBJ2-1	CASQTGAQSYYNEQFF	TGTGCCAGCCAAACCGGGGCCCAATCCTACTACAATGAGCAGTTCTTC
NA	TRBV12-3/TRBV12-4	NA	14	TRBJ1-4	CASSFGTVVEKLFF	TGTGCCAGCAGTTTTGGGACGGTCGTTGAAAAACTGTTTTTT
NA	TRBV7-2	TRBD2	16	TRBJ2-3	CASSSSGRGGTDTQYF	TGTGCCAGCAGCTCTAGCGGGAGGGGAGGCACAGATACGCAGTATTTT
NA	TRBV3-1	NA	16	TRBJ2-7	CASSQDPTGSGYEQYF	TGTGCCAGCAGCCAAGATCCGACCGGGTCCGGATACGAGCAGTACTTC
NA	TRBV6-6	TRBD2	15	TRBJ2-7	CASSYVTSGSYEQYF	TGTGCCAGCAGTTACGTGACTAGCGGGAGCTACGAGCAGTACTTC
NA	TRBV7-2	NA	11	TRBJ1-2	CASSLAYGYTF	TGTGCCAGCAGTTTGGCCTATGGCTACACCTTC
NA	TRBV20-1	NA	15	TRBJ2-7	CNARVLKVGSYEQYF	TGCAATGCTAGAGTTCTAAAGGTAGGCTCCTACGAGCAGTACTTC
few	TRBV12-3/TRBV12-4	NA	15	TRBJ1-5	CASSPYKSSNQPQHF	TGTGCCAGCAGCCCTTATAAGAGTAGCAATCAGCCCCAGCATTTT
few	TRBV20-1	NA	12	TRBJ2-3	CSAGTGTDTQYF	TGCAGTGCTGGGACTGGCACAGATACGCAGTATTTT